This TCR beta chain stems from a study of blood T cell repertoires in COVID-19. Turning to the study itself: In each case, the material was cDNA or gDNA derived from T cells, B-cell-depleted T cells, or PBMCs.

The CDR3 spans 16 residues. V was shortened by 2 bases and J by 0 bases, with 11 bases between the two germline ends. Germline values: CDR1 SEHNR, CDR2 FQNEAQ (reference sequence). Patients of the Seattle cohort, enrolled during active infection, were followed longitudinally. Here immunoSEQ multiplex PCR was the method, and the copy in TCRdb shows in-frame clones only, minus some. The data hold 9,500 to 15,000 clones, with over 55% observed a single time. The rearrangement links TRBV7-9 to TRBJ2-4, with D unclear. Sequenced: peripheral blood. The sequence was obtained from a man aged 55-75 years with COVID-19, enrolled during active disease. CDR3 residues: CASSLLSPGAKNIQYF. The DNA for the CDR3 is TGTGCCAGCAGCTTACTATCTCCGGGAGCCAAAAACATTCAGTACTTC.